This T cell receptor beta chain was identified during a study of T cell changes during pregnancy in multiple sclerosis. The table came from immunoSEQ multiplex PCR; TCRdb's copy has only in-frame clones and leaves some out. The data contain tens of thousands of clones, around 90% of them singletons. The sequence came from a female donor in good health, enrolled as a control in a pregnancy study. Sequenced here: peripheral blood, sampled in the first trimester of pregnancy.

In DNA form, the CDR3 reads TGTGCCAGCAGTGAAGGGGGCGCTTCACCCCTCCACTTT. Residues: CASSEGGASPLHF. The rearrangement links TRBV6-4 to TRBJ1-6, with TRBD1 matching 7 bases. There are 13 residues in the CDR3. V lost 3 bases and J lost 9; bases outside the gene matches: 2. The V gene's germline CDR1 is MRHNA and CDR2 SNTAGT.